This T cell receptor (beta chain) was profiled in a study of blood T cell repertoires in COVID-19 (dated by TCRdb to the early 2020s). About the study as a whole: Collaborator samples came from the United States, Italy and Spain and covered acute and convalescent phases of COVID-19. Deeply sampled blood TCRbeta repertoires from subjects exposed to, actively infected with, or recovered from COVID-19 were included in the dataset. A de-identified subject ID, COVID-19 status, age in years and sex were almost always included in the sample metadata. The samples were drawn from the first 160 participants of the ongoing ImmuneRACE study and from about 1,200 subjects provided by 6 global collaborators. Where available, HLA class I and class II types were obtained from metadata supplied by the sample provider rather than from assay-based typing. The material from the prospective study consisted of cDNA or gDNA derived from T cells, B-cell-depleted T cells, or PBMCs. The repertoires were released in a freely available public database meant as a resource for research on the immune response to SARS-CoV-2.

TCRbeta CDR3 regions were amplified from genomic DNA using the immunoSEQ Assay, a bias-controlled multiplex PCR. In the authors' own workflow: The number of nucleated cells in each sample was estimated by amplification of reference gene primers within the assay. To quantify the absolute abundance of each unique TCRbeta CDR3 rearrangement, sequence reads were collapsed and filtered. Productive Simpson clonality was computed per sample as the square root of Simpson's diversity index over productive rearrangements. TCRdb provides this immuneACCESS table in a form limited to in-frame rearrangements. Some clones are lacking; in checked studies, under half of them reflect an unresolved V gene, and why the rest are absent is not known. V, J and clone size are taken as reported in that table, and D and trimming were inferred from the DNA itself. The sample records under 200,000 clones, roughly 87% of which are singletons. Of the sample, about 6.5% is held by the ten largest clones.

From cysteine to phenylalanine, the CDR3 is 14 amino acids long. Just CDR3 DNA is preserved here, 42 bases in frame from base 1. According to the germline V gene (reference sequence), CDR1 reads MNHEY and CDR2 reads SMNVEV. The trim is 2 bases for V and 7 bases for J, with a gap of 14 bases between the germline ends. Beyond this particular receptor, the publication reports: How much clinical and demographic metadata was included differed by source and by participant, and the metadata was provided uncurated.

About this clone: Its cognate antigen has yet to be identified. Base qualities are not recorded, but no much larger clone differs from it by a single base.

Whole blood was collected in K2EDTA tubes by collaborating institutions according to the institutions' own protocols. Collaborator samples were shipped for TCRbeta analysis as frozen whole blood, isolated PBMCs, or DNA extracted from either sample type. This TCR derives from a woman between 40 and 50 years old with acute or convalescent COVID-19. Sample: peripheral blood. The chain employs TRBV27 and TRBJ1-1; D gene: possibly TRBD1, on 6 matching bases. The CDR3: CASSLVGGPSEAFF. The DNA is as follows: TGTGCCAGCAGTTTAGTGGGGGGGCCCAGTGAAGCTTTCTTT.